This paragraph reports one T cell receptor beta chain. The libraries of TRB cDNA were prepared using 5' RACE with UMI labels. After re-calling the 5' RACE reads, TCRdb lists one entry per CDR3 protein, DNA absent. The sample has about 43,000 distinct CDR3 sequences, and its top ten clones hold about 11%. This CDR3 is built from 16 residues. Per germline, CDR1 MGHRA and CDR2 YSYEKL. Triplicate sorting captured 300,000 cells each from every CD8+ T cell subset. This sample was taken from a study of CXCR3-negative and CXCR3-positive naive CD8 T cells. The clonotype was recovered from a human donor in good health. Some clones in this sample may be carry-over from other donors' samples. The chain employs TRBV4-1 and TRBJ2-7. Sequencing was done on a sample of memory CD8+ T cells from blood. CDR3 region: CASSQVSATSFYEQYF.